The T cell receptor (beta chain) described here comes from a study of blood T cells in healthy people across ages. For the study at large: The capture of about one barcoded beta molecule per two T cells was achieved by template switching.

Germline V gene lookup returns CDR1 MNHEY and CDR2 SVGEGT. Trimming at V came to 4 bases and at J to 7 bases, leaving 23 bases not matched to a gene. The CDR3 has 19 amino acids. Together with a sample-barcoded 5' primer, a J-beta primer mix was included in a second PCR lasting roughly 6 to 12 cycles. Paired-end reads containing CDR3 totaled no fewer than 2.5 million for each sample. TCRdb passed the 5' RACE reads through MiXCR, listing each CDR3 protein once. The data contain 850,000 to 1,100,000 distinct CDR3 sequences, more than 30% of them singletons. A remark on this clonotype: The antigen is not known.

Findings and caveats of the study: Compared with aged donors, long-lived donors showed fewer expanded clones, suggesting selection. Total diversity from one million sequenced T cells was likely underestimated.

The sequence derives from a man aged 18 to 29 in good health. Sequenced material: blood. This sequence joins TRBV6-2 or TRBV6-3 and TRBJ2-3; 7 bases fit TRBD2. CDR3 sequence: CASSSPLTRGGIRENTQYF. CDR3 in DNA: TGTGCCAGCAGTTCCCCCCTTACTCGGGGAGGGATTCGTGAAAATACGCAGTATTTT.